This TCR beta chain was captured in a study of T cell clones after liver transplantation. Study as a whole: Three of the eight recipients were HCV-positive; the rest had non-autoimmune, non-viral transplant indications. Without induction therapy, subjects received standard immunosuppression until 12-24 months post-transplant. Patients counted as tolerant after at least one year off all immunosuppression, enzymes not exceeding twice normal.

Sequenced by immunoSEQ multiplex PCR; TCRdb stores in-frame clones only, minus some. In the table there are some 9,400 clones, 75% to 80% of which are singletons. Study-level points and caveats: Compared with third party-reactive sequences, donor-reactive ones declined more, independent of withdrawal success.

With 4 bases removed from V and 1 base from J, the gap between germline ends came to 8 bases. This CDR3 spans 13 amino acids. The germline gives CDR1 SNHLY, CDR2 FYNNEI. With regard to this clone: Its antigen is currently unknown.

The sample consisted of CD8+ T cells from blood, taken before liver transplant. This TCR came from a human donor who received a liver transplant. The chain uses TRBV2 and TRBJ2-7, with D uncertain. The CDR3 DNA reads as TGTGCCAGCAGTGTCGAGAGATCCTACGAGCAGTACTTC. Protein product: CASSVERSYEQYF.